This section outlines one T cell receptor (beta chain) sequence together with its context. The sample is drawn from a study of blood T cell repertoires in COVID-19. For the study at large: The United States, Italy and Spain supplied acute and convalescent COVID-19 samples. Nucleic acid was either cDNA or gDNA, and it came from T cells, B-cell-depleted T cells, or PBMCs.

Germline V CDR1 and CDR2: LGHDT, YNNKEL (reference sequence). Trimming shortened V by 4 bases and J by 5 bases, and 20 bases separated the two germline ends. CDR3 size: 17 residues. Per the original data handling: Reference gene primer amplification gave nucleated cell count estimates. Libraries were prepared by immunoSEQ multiplex PCR; TCRdb keeps only in-frame clonotypes and omits some of them. Clone size and the V and J calls come from that table; the DNA yielded D and trimming. The sample lists about 230,000 clones, roughly 80% occurring once. The TCR originated in a woman older than 75 with acute or convalescent COVID-19. The sequenced material came from peripheral blood. The gene calls are TRBV3-1 (or the pseudogene TRBV3-2) and TRBJ2-2; D is ambiguous. CDR3 nucleotide sequence: TGTGCCAGCAGCCTAACCCTCGGTGTGGTTGAAACCGGGGAGCTGTTTTTT. It is translated as CASSLTLGVVETGELFF.